The entry below gives a single T cell receptor (beta chain) sequence along with its context. This specimen comes from a study of blood T cell repertoires in COVID-19. The ends lost 1 base at V and 8 bases at J; junction bases unmatched: 4. This CDR3 has 12 amino acids. In germline, CDR1 is GTSNPN, CDR2 SVGIG (reference sequence). Original processing notes: From reference gene primer amplification, estimates of nucleated cell counts were derived. Sequencing was performed with immunoSEQ multiplex PCR; in TCRdb, only in-frame clones are kept and a portion is missing. V and J calls and clone size are those listed in that table; D and trimming were worked out from the DNA. This table has hundreds of thousands of clones, approximately 87% appearing once.

The receptor comes from a woman in her 50s with acute or convalescent COVID-19. The chain carries TRBV30 and TRBJ1-2; 7 bases are shared with TRBD1. Sequenced sample: peripheral blood. This chain's CDR3 is CAWSETGYGYTF. In DNA, the CDR3 is TGTGCCTGGAGTGAGACAGGGTACGGCTACACCTTC.